Shown below are 11 T cell receptor beta chains from a single sample sequenced in a study of shared clonotypes between healthy human individuals (TCRdb year 2020). Preparation of the library involved the immunoSEQ multiplex PCR assay. TCRdb stores this immuneACCESS table with in-frame sequences only. Part of the clones is absent; in the studies checked, under half of the shortfall reflects unresolved V genes, and no reason is known for the rest. This sample is represented by millions of clones; approximately 90% of them were singletons. The ten largest clonotypes hold more than 0.12% of the sample. The sample consisted of naive CD4+ T cells sorted from blood. This specimen's cell subset or site label, interpreted: CD45RA+ positively selected. The receptors stem from a man between 18 and 29 years old in good health.

In its sample, this clone was seen a few times. V is TRBV20-1 and J is TRBJ1-1; no clear D. The CDR3 consists of 9 residues. The V gene's germline CDR1 is DFQATT and CDR2 SNEGSKA (reference sequence). V lost 4 bases, J lost 7 bases, and 4 bases lay in between. CDR3 sequence: CSANNEAFF. CDR3 DNA sequence: TGCAGTGCTAATAATGAAGCTTTCTTT.

The chain couples TRBV28 to TRBJ1-1, with 7 nucleotides matching TRBD1. CDR1 is MDHEN, CDR2 SYDVKM, per germline. Losses at the gene ends were 4 bases for V and 0 bases for J; bases not matched to a gene: 11. This CDR3 comprises 17 residues. CDR3 region: CASSSGTARGMNTEAFF. The CDR3 coding sequence is TGTGCCAGCAGTTCTGGGACAGCGAGGGGGATGAACACTGAAGCTTTCTTT.

Here the CDR3 reads CASSARDRREQFF. The CDR3 region has the DNA TGTGCCAGTAGTGCCCGGGACAGGAGAGAGCAGTTCTTC. The chain carries TRBV19 and TRBJ2-1, with TRBD1 matching over 8 bases. This CDR3 has 13 amino acids. The junction had 7 bases not matched to a gene; V was cut back by 5 bases and J by 10 bases. Germline values: CDR1 LNHDA, CDR2 SQIVND (reference sequence). Looking up the rest from reference TRBV19 and TRBJ2-1 gives the full variable domain: DGGITQSPKYLFRKEGQNVTLSCEQNLNHDAMYWYRQDPGQGLRLIYYSQIVNDFQKGDIAEGYSVSREKKESFPLTVTSAQKNPTAFYLCASSARDRREQFFGPGTRLTVL.

The chain couples TRBV14 to TRBJ2-5; D remains unclear. The CDR3 contains 19 residues. The germline V and J ends were trimmed by 1 base and 1 base, with 22 bases remaining between them. Germline V lookup: CDR1 SGHDN, CDR2 FVKESK. CDR3 DNA sequence: TGTGCCAGCAGCCAAGCAGTGGGCCGGTTTTGGGCGAGCCAAGAGACCCAGTACTTC. Its translation: CASSQAVGRFWASQETQYF. The complete variable domain, with remaining parts taken from reference TRBV14 and TRBJ2-5, reads EAGVTQFPSHSVIEKGQTVTLRCDPISGHDNLYWYRRVMGKEIKFLLHFVKESKQDESGMPNNRFLAERTGGTYSTLKVQPAELEDSGVYFCASSQAVGRFWASQETQYFGPGTRLLVL.

The chain recombines TRBV6-1 with TRBJ2-5; 9 nucleotides align to TRBD2. This CDR3 is 15 amino acids long. Germline loops: CDR1 MNHNS, CDR2 SASEGT. V was pared by 6 bases and J by 2 bases, with 7 bases of the junction left unmatched. The CDR3 nucleotides read TGTGCCAGCAGCGCCCTAGCGGGACGGCAAGAGACCCAGTACTTC. It specifies CASSALAGRQETQYF.

The chain is built from TRBV21-1 and TRBJ2-1; the DNA was not compared with TRBD2, the D call given in the table. TRBV21-1 is classified as a pseudogene. The CDR3 spans 15 residues. The CDR3 protein is CASSAGLAGCGEQFF. Here the CDR3 DNA reads TGTGCCAGCAGCGCGGGACTAGCGGGGTGCGGTGAGCAGTTCTTC.

This chain joins TRBV19 and TRBJ2-3, with 12 bases fitting TRBD2. Germline lookup yields CDR1 LNHDA and CDR2 SQIVND (reference sequence). V was pared by 5 bases and J by 0 bases, with 9 bases of the junction left unmatched. The CDR3 is made up of 18 amino acids. The DNA of the CDR3 is TGTGCCAGTAGTTCGACTAGCGGGAGAGGGACTAGCACAGATACGCAGTATTTT. This gives the protein CASSSTSGRGTSTDTQYF.

The V gene is TRBV27, the J gene TRBJ2-3; 12 bases agree with TRBD2. From germline, CDR1 is MNHEY and CDR2 SMNVEV (reference sequence). This CDR3 is built from 16 residues. J was trimmed by 10 bases and V by 2 bases; bases with no gene match: 10. CDR3 DNA: TGTGCCAGCAGTTTAGGGAGACTAGCGGGGGTCAATGCGCAGTATTTT. Protein: CASSLGRLAGVNAQYF.

This chain links TRBV28 with TRBJ2-1, with 8 bases lining up with TRBD2. The CDR3 is 13 amino acids. Looked up from germline, CDR1 is MDHEN and CDR2 is SYDVKM. V shed 6 bases and J 8 bases; nucleotides not matched to a gene: 6. CDR3 bases: TGTGCCAGCAGGTCGGGGGGGCTCGATGAGCAGTTCTTC. Translated: CASRSGGLDEQFF.

This clone was detected once. This chain links TRBV7-2 with TRBJ2-2; D remains ambiguous. Germline CDR1 SGHTA, CDR2 FQGNSA. CDR3 length: 15 amino acids. Trimming removed 1 base from V and 7 bases from J, with 13 bases in between. CDR3 coding DNA: TGTGCCAGCAGCTTAGGACCACGGGCGGACGGGGAGCTGTTTTTT. Its translation is CASSLGPRADGELFF. Full variable domain (remainder filled in from reference TRBV7-2 and TRBJ2-2): GAGVSQSPSNKVTEKGKDVELRCDPISGHTALYWYRQSLGQGLEFLIYFQGNSAPDKSGLPSDRFSAERTGGSVSTLTIQRTQQEDSAVYLCASSLGPRADGELFFGEGSRLTVL.

The chain joins TRBV5-4 to TRBJ2-2; 8 nucleotides align to TRBD1. Germline V CDR1 and CDR2: SGHNT, YYREEE (reference sequence). After removal of 3 bases from V and 1 base from J, the junction contained 5 bases not matched to a gene. The CDR3 consists of 16 residues. In nucleotides, the CDR3 is TGTGCCAGCAGCTCGCAAGGACAGGGGAACACCGGGGAGCTGTTTTTT. Protein product: CASSSQGQGNTGELFF.